The 8 T cell receptor beta chains given below trace back to one sample, sequenced in a study of control samples from healthy donors and cancer patients. Profiling relied on immunoSEQ multiplex PCR, and the TCRdb table lists in-frame clones only, not all of them. Of 150,000 to 200,000 clones in the sample, about 91% were seen once. Sample: blood. The receptors stem from a woman in her twenties or thirties in good health.

The chain recombines TRBV7-9 with TRBJ1-1; 7 positions match TRBD1. The V gene end was trimmed by 2 bases and the J gene end by 4 bases; junction bases not matched to a gene: 13. This CDR3 has 17 residues. Germline V gene sequence: CDR1 SEHNR, CDR2 FQNEAQ (reference sequence). Here the CDR3 DNA reads TGTGCCAGCAGCTTACTCTCAGGGGGAGTAGGGATCACTGAAGCTTTCTTT. Translation gives CASSLLSGGVGITEAFF.

J is TRBJ1-3 and V is TRBV19; D call uncertain. Trimming removed 5 bases from V and 0 bases from J, with 11 bases in between. The CDR3 has 15 residues. CDR1 is LNHDA, CDR2 SQIVND, per germline (reference sequence). CDR3 sequence (DNA): TGTGCCAGTAGTGCGGGGTCCAGCTCTGGAAACACCATATATTTT. It encodes CASSAGSSSGNTIYF.

The J gene is TRBJ2-5, the V gene TRBV29-1; 7 positions agree with TRBD2. CDR1 SQVTM and CDR2 ANQGSEA come from the germline V gene. Trimming removed 7 bases from V and 4 bases from J; junction bases left unmatched: 12. This CDR3 is 14 amino acids long. The chain's CDR3 is CSALSGIVGETQYF. DNA of the CDR3: TGCAGCGCCCTAAGCGGGATCGTCGGAGAGACCCAGTACTTC.

This chain uses TRBV7-2 with TRBJ2-1; TRBD2 aligns across 9 bases. The CDR3 runs 16 residues. From germline, CDR1 is SGHTA and CDR2 FQGNSA. The J segment lost 0 bases and the V segment lost 7 bases, leaving 7 bases of the junction unmatched. The CDR3 DNA sequence: TGTGCCAGCAACTCCGCGGGGGGGAGCTCCTACAATGAGCAGTTCTTC. It specifies CASNSAGGSSYNEQFF.

The chain employs TRBV4-1 and TRBJ2-1; TRBD2 aligns across 9 bases. The length of the CDR3 is 18 residues. V lost 0 bases, J lost 2 bases, and 8 bases stayed unmatched. Germline V lookup: CDR1 MGHRA, CDR2 YSYEKL. The CDR3 bases are TGCGCCAGCAGCCAAGATCCGCCTAGCGGGGCCCCCTACAATGAGCAGTTCTTC. Amino acids: CASSQDPPSGAPYNEQFF.

This chain joins TRBV5-5 and TRBJ1-6; TRBD1 is a possible D gene (6 bases). Between the trimmed V and J ends, which lost 5 bases and 7 bases, there was a span of 16 bases. The CDR3 runs to 15 residues. CDR1 is SGHKS and CDR2 is YYEKEE in the germline V gene (reference sequence). CDR3 region: CASSLQGGGNSPLHF. Written as DNA, the CDR3 is TGTGCCAGCAGTCTACAGGGTGGGGGCAATTCACCCCTCCACTTT. Full variable domain (remainder filled in from reference TRBV5-5 and TRBJ1-6): DAGVTQSPTHLIKTRGQQVTLRCSPISGHKSVSWYQQVLGQGPQFIFQYYEKEERGRGNFPDRFSARQFPNYSSELNVNALLLGDSALYLCASSLQGGGNSPLHFGNGTRLTVT.

The sample holds one count of this clone. The rearrangement joins TRBV7-9 to TRBJ1-2; D is unresolved. Germline V gene lookup returns CDR1 SEHNR and CDR2 FQNEAQ (reference sequence). The ends were cut back, 1 base at V and 8 bases at J, with 17 bases in the middle. The CDR3 length is 15 residues. In DNA, the CDR3 is TGTGCCAGCAGCTTAGGGTCTTCCGCAAATGCCGGCTACACCTTC. Residues: CASSLGSSANAGYTF.

A single count supports this clone. The CDR3 spells CASRVEQSMNTEAFF. In nucleotides, the CDR3 is TGTGCCAGCAGAGTAGAACAGAGCATGAACACTGAAGCTTTCTTT. The chain joins TRBV2 to TRBJ1-1; D is unresolved. Germline V CDR1 and CDR2: SNHLY, FYNNEI. Trimming stripped 6 bases from V and 0 bases from J, with 14 bases between. This CDR3 has 15 residues.